This TCR beta chain stems from a study of CD8+CD57+ T cells in acquired aplastic anemia (dated by TCRdb to between 2018 and 2020). Regarding the complete study: DNA extracted from sorted CD4+ and CD8+ cells had a mean of around 3 ug, with a range of roughly 0.18 to 27.4 ug. For healthy donor samples, the average read count was about 10 million for CD4+ cells and roughly 12 million for CD8+ cells. Study-wide conclusions, independent of this receptor: Between patients and healthy controls, no significant difference in CD8+ Simpson's diversity was found (P=0.060). Roughly 30 CD8+ CDR3 sequences were shared between patients and controls but appeared highly expressed in patients and within their immunodominant clones.

This clonotype appeared many times. Its antigen remains undetermined. The sample holds no much larger clone one base away, and base qualities are not on file. In the study, sorted CD4+ and CD8+ blood T cells from patients with severe aplastic anemia and from healthy subjects underwent deep sequencing of TCR repertoires. Ficoll-Paque density gradient centrifugation was used to isolate peripheral blood mononuclear cells. CD4+ and CD8+ T cells were sorted by FACS or magnetic beads before DNA extraction. TCR beta VDJ combination and CDR3 sequence profiling used genomic DNA as the template. TCR repertoire sequencing was run on an Illumina HiSeq 2000. The study's own analysis went as follows. Repertoires were assessed using TRBV/TRBJ rearrangement plots, CDR3 size and DJ length profiles, and Simpson's diversity index. Whichever DNA sequence was most abundant in the deep sequencing data was defined as the immunodominant clone. CDR3 amino acid sequences were checked for sharing between subjects and were compared against published repertoires and the VDJdb database. The public reads were reanalyzed by TCRdb: fastp trimming at Q25, MiXCR alignment, in-frame beta chains only. A single entry per CDR3 protein holds the most common genes and DNA from its merged rows. In this record, the V and J calls reflect TCRdb's handling and not the investigators' own analysis. The sample table contains a few hundred thousand distinct CDR3 sequences; only one count was recorded for 34% of them. The ten largest clones take up roughly 1.1% of the sample.

V drops 6 bases and J drops 0 bases, leaving 11 bases in between. According to the germline V gene, CDR1 reads ENHRY and CDR2 reads SYGVKD. Its CDR3 holds 15 amino acids, cysteine through phenylalanine. Only CDR3 DNA remains: 45 bases, in frame from the first base. Rearrangement joined TRBV10-3 to TRBJ2-2; TRBD1 is possibly the D segment (5 matching bases). The sample comprised sorted CD4+, CD8+, or CD8+CD57+ T cells (not recorded which) from PBMCs. This sequence originates from a human donor in good health, serving as a control. The CDR3 here reads CAISLTDTNTGELFF. The DNA is as follows: TGTGCCATCAGCCTGACAGACACGAACACCGGGGAGCTGTTTTTT.